This passage covers 16 T cell receptor beta chains from one sample sequenced in a study of T-cell memory formation after mild COVID-19. TCRdb called the 5' RACE reads again in MiXCR, with one record for every CDR3 protein. The repertoire holds around 400,000 distinct CDR3 sequences, with 24% as singletons. Sequencing used PBMCs or a T cell subset sorted from them (not recorded which). All receptors come from an adult woman who had mild COVID-19 (a few samples of this study predate the infection). Cell type and time point are not known.

The V call is TRBV20-1, the J call TRBJ2-1; 12 positions agree with TRBD2. The J segment lost 9 bases and the V segment lost 1 base, leaving 16 bases of the junction unmatched. CDR3 length equals 18 residues. From germline, CDR1 is DFQATT and CDR2 SNEGSKA (reference sequence). CDR3 DNA sequence: TGCAGTGCTAGAGTTCCCCCCCAAGCTAGCGGGAGGGCGGGTGAGCAGTTCTTC. Its protein product is CSARVPPQASGRAGEQFF.

This clonotype was observed a handful of times. The rearrangement joins TRBV5-1 to TRBJ2-7, with 9 bases that match TRBD1. There are 15 residues in the CDR3. V lost 4 bases to trimming and J lost 3 bases; unmatched junction nucleotides: 8. Per germline, CDR1 SGHRS and CDR2 YFSETQ. The CDR3 region has the DNA TGCGCCAGCAGCGGGGGGACAGGGATGGGCTACGAGCAGTACTTC. Translated, it gives CASSGGTGMGYEQYF.

The chain couples TRBV10-3 to TRBJ1-2, with 9 bases lining up with TRBD1. Trimming cost V 4 bases and J 6 bases; bases outside gene matches: 3. Per the germline V gene, CDR1 is ENHRY and CDR2 is SYGVKD. The CDR3 totals 13 residues. CDR3 DNA: TGTGCCATCAGTGGGACAGGGGTTGATGGCTACACCTTC. This encodes CAISGTGVDGYTF.

This clonotype turned up a few times. V is TRBV6-6 and J is TRBJ1-1; the D gene is possibly TRBD1 (5 bases). CDR3 length equals 13 residues. The ends were cut back, 8 bases at V and 6 bases at J, with 16 bases in the middle. Germline lookup yields CDR1 MNHNY and CDR2 SVGAGI (reference sequence). The CDR3 loop is CASESDWGSEAFF. As DNA, the CDR3 is TGTGCCAGCGAGTCAGATTGGGGGTCTGAAGCTTTCTTT.

J is TRBJ2-7 and V is TRBV4-3; D call uncertain. Trimming took off 4 bases at V and 6 bases at J, with 22 bases between the two ends. CDR3 length equals 16 residues. The V gene's germline CDR1 is LGHNA and CDR2 YSLEER. CDR3: CASSPADLQQGSEQYF. Here the CDR3 DNA reads TGCGCCAGCAGCCCCGCCGACCTCCAGCAAGGGTCCGAGCAGTACTTC.

This clonotype has a handful of counts. V and J are TRBV7-6 and TRBJ1-1, with 10 nucleotides matching TRBD1. Trimming at V came to 4 bases and at J to 5 bases, leaving 4 bases not matched to a gene. The CDR3 totals 14 residues. Germline loops: CDR1 SGHVS, CDR2 FNYEAQ. This CDR3 reads CASSSRTGGTEAFF. The CDR3, as DNA: TGTGCCAGCAGCTCCCGGACAGGGGGGACTGAAGCTTTCTTT.

This clonotype appeared a few times. The chain couples TRBV12-3 or TRBV12-4 to TRBJ2-7, with TRBD1 matching 10 bases. J lost 3 bases, V lost 6 bases, and 2 bases had no gene match. The CDR3 is 13 residues long. CDR3 loop: CASRRTGGYEQYF. The DNA of the CDR3 is TGTGCCAGCAGGAGGACAGGGGGCTACGAGCAGTACTTC.

There are a few counts of this clonotype. The chain is built from TRBV4-3 and TRBJ2-1; 12 nucleotides match TRBD2. The CDR3 is 15 amino acids. In germline, CDR1 is LGHNA, CDR2 YSLEER. J lost 8 bases, V lost 4 bases, and 6 bases had no gene match. CDR3 amino acids: CASSRTSGTGDEQFF. The CDR3 region has the DNA TGCGCCAGCAGCCGGACTAGCGGGACAGGCGATGAGCAGTTCTTC.

This sequence joins TRBV10-3 and TRBJ1-1, with D possibly matching TRBD1 (5 bases). Germline CDR1 is ENHRY and CDR2 is SYGVKD. CDR3 length: 14 amino acids. The V end was cut by 4 bases, the J end by 3 bases, with 12 bases between. The CDR3 DNA follows: TGTGCCATCAGTGCTTCCGGGGGGGACACTGAAGCTTTCTTT. Translated: CAISASGGDTEAFF.

The chain employs TRBV10-3 and TRBJ1-5, with D unresolved. Germline CDR1 is ENHRY and CDR2 is SYGVKD. V lost 9 bases and J 4 bases, leaving 16 bases between the germline ends. The CDR3 extends over 14 amino acids. CDR3 DNA: TGTGCCATTTCCCGGGAGGCGAAAAATCAGCCCCAGCATTTT. Amino acids: CAISREAKNQPQHF.

This chain's CDR3 is CASSYRDFTSQQFF. CDR3 nucleotides: TGCGCCAGCAGCTACCGGGACTTCACCTCGCAGCAGTTCTTC. The chain carries TRBV4-1 and TRBJ2-1; D may be TRBD2 (6 bases). Germline assignment: CDR1 MGHRA and CDR2 YSYEKL. The CDR3 is made up of 14 amino acids. Trimming removed 5 bases at V and 11 bases at J, with 19 bases between.

This chain links TRBV7-9 with TRBJ1-2; tentative D call: TRBD1 (6 bases). Trimming took off 2 bases at V and 8 bases at J, with 12 bases between the two ends. This CDR3 contains 13 residues. The germline gives CDR1 SEHNR, CDR2 FQNEAQ (reference sequence). This CDR3 reads CASSLTGRGGYTF. The CDR3, as DNA: TGTGCCAGCAGCTTAACAGGGCGAGGAGGCTACACCTTC.

This clonotype was found a few times. The CDR3 bases are TGTGCCAGCAGACCGGGACTAGCGGGGTCCCCTTCTTACAATGAGCAGTTCTTC. It yields the protein CASRPGLAGSPSYNEQFF. V gene TRBV12-3 or TRBV12-4 combines with J gene TRBJ2-1, with TRBD2 matching 13 bases. J was trimmed by 4 bases and V by 6 bases; bases with no gene match: 12. The CDR3 consists of 18 residues.

The chain carries TRBV30 and TRBJ1-3; D is ambiguous. The CDR3 extends over 12 amino acids. Germline lookup yields CDR1 GTSNPN and CDR2 SVGIG (reference sequence). Deletions cut 3 bases from V and 3 bases from J, with 6 bases between. CDR3 sequence reads: CAWSRYGNTIYF. The CDR3 DNA is TGTGCCTGGAGCAGATATGGAAACACCATATATTTT.

The chain joins TRBV20-1 to TRBJ2-1; D is unresolved. Germline V CDR1 and CDR2: DFQATT, SNEGSKA (reference sequence). Deletions cut 4 bases from V and 3 bases from J, with 13 bases between. This CDR3 comprises 14 residues. In nucleotides, the CDR3 is TGCAGTGCTAACTGGGCCCAGCACTACAATGAGCAGTTCTTC. It specifies CSANWAQHYNEQFF.

This clonotype was counted a single time. The V call is TRBV6-6, the J call TRBJ1-3; the D is unclear. The CDR3 covers 17 residues. The V end lost 7 bases, the J end lost 0 bases, and 19 bases lay between the germline ends. The germline gives CDR1 MNHNY, CDR2 SVGAGI (reference sequence). In DNA, the CDR3 is TGTGCCAGCATCCATTTTGGCCCCATTTCCTCTGGAAACACCATATATTTT. It is translated as CASIHFGPISSGNTIYF.